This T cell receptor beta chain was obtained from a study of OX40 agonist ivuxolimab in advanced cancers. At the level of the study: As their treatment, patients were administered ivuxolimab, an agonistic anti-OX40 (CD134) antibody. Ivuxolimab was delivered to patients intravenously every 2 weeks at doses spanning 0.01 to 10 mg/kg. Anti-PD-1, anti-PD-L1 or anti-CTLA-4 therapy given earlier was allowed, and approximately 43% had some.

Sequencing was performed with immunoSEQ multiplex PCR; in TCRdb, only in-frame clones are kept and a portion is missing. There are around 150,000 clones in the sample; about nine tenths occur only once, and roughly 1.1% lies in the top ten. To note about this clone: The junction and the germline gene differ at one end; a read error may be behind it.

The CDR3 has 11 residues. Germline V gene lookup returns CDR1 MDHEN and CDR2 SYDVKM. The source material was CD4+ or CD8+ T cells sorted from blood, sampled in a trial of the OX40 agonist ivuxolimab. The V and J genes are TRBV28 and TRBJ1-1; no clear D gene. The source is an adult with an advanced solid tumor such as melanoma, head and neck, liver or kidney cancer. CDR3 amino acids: CASSFGLKLLF. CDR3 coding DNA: TGTGCCAGCAGTTTTGGTTTGAAGCTTCTCTTT. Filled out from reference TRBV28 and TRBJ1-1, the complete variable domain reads DVKVTQSSRYLVKRTGEKVFLECVQDMDHENMFWYRQDPGLGLRLIYFSYDVKMKEKGDIPEGYSVSREKKERFSLILESASTNQTSMYLCASSFGLKLLFGQGTRLTVV.